This is a list of T cell receptor beta chains from one sample in a study of blood T cell repertoires in COVID-19. Clones were sequenced by immunoSEQ multiplex PCR, and TCRdb holds only the in-frame ones, with some missing. The table records 90,000 to 140,000 clones, about 85% of them present only once. The sequenced sample consisted of peripheral blood. Receptors were obtained from a man in his fifties or sixties with acute or convalescent COVID-19. CDR3s include the opening cysteine and the closing phenylalanine or tryptophan. The D gene is left open where the match is weak. Rows give clone size only sometimes, using once, few, many, or a class for an expanded clone.

V gene	D gene	clone size	J gene	CDR3 DNA	CDR3 protein
TRBV19	TRBD2	NA	TRBJ2-5	TGTGCCAGTAGGGTGGGACTAGCGGGAGGAACAGAGACCCAGTACTTC	CASRVGLAGGTETQYF
TRBV5-6	TRBD1	NA	TRBJ1-1	TGTGCCAGCAGCTTGGTGGCCAGGGGGCCGGGTGAAGCTTTCTTT	CASSLVARGPGEAFF
TRBV7-9	NA	once	TRBJ2-2	TGTGCCAGCAATACAGGCGTTCGGGAGCTGTTTTTT	CASNTGVRELFF
TRBV3-1/TRBV3-2	TRBD2	NA	TRBJ2-5	TGTGCCAGCAGCCAAGCGGGAGGACGAGAGACCCAGTACTTC	CASSQAGGRETQYF
TRBV2	TRBD1	NA	TRBJ2-1	TGTGCCAGCAGTTCTCGACAGGGGGCCTTGATATACAATGAGCAGTTCTTC	CASSSRQGALIYNEQFF
TRBV4-2	TRBD1	once	TRBJ2-2	TGTGCCAGCAGCCAAGGTACAGGGGAGACCGGGGAGCTGTTTTTT	CASSQGTGETGELFF
TRBV11-3	TRBD1	NA	TRBJ1-1	TGTGCCAGCAGCTCACCCGGGACAGACACTGAAGCTTTCTTT	CASSSPGTDTEAFF
TRBV28	NA	NA	TRBJ2-5	TGTGCCAGCAGTTTAGGAGGACGAGAGACCCAGTACTTC	CASSLGGRETQYF
TRBV5-4	TRBD2	NA	TRBJ2-5	TGTGCCAGCAGCCGGGAGGGGACCCAGTACTTC	CASSREGTQYF
TRBV5-1	NA	NA	TRBJ2-1	TGCGCCAGCAGCTTCCACCATTCAGGGGTGGATGAGCAGTTCTTC	CASSFHHSGVDEQFF
TRBV5-1	NA	NA	TRBJ2-7	TGCGCCAGCAGCTTGGGGGGCGGATCCTACGAGCAGTACTTC	CASSLGGGSYEQYF
TRBV28	NA	NA	TRBJ2-2	TGTGCCAGCGTTCGCGGGATAGACACCGGGGAGCTGTTTTTT	CASVRGIDTGELFF
TRBV19	TRBD1	NA	TRBJ1-1	TGTGCCAGTAGTATTCTGGGACAGGGGCCCACTGAAGCTTTCTTT	CASSILGQGPTEAFF
TRBV5-1	TRBD1	NA	TRBJ2-7	TGCGCCAGCAGCTTACAGGGGACACCTTCCTACGAGCAGTACTTC	CASSLQGTPSYEQYF
TRBV9	TRBD1	NA	TRBJ2-5	TGTGCCAGCAGCGAACAGGGGTTCAAGACCCAGTACTTC	CASSEQGFKTQYF
TRBV14	TRBD1	once	TRBJ2-1	TGTGCCAGCAGCCCACAGGGGAAGGAGCAGTTCTTC	CASSPQGKEQFF
TRBV9	NA	once	TRBJ2-1	TGTGCCAGCAGCGGACAGGCTCTGAGCTCCTACAATGAGCAGTTCTTC	CASSGQALSSYNEQFF
TRBV7-3	TRBD1	NA	TRBJ2-7	TGTGCCAGCAGCTTAAGTGGGACAGGGTTCGACGAGCAGTACTTC	CASSLSGTGFDEQYF
TRBV10-1	NA	NA	TRBJ2-1	TGCGCCAGCAGTGAGTCGACGGACAGCTACAATGAGCAGTTCTTC	CASSESTDSYNEQFF
TRBV11-3	TRBD2	NA	TRBJ2-7	TGTGCCAGCAGCGCTCCTAGCGGGGGGCCAAGCTCCTACGAGCAGTACTTC	CASSAPSGGPSSYEQYF
TRBV29-1	TRBD2	once	TRBJ2-1	TGCAGCGTTGAGGGGACTAGCGGGTTTAGTAATGAGCAGTTCTTC	CSVEGTSGFSNEQFF
TRBV6-5	TRBD1	NA	TRBJ2-2	TGTGCCAGCAGTTTACAGGGGACCCACAAGACCGGGGAGCTGTTTTTT	CASSLQGTHKTGELFF
TRBV9	TRBD1	NA	TRBJ1-5	TGTGCCAGCAGTCCAGGGACAGGTCATCAGCCCCAGCATTTT	CASSPGTGHQPQHF
TRBV12-3/TRBV12-4	TRBD2	once	TRBJ2-1	TGTGCCAGCAGCAAGACTAGCGGGGGGGAGGAGTTCTTC	CASSKTSGGEEFF
TRBV9	TRBD1	NA	TRBJ1-1	TGTGCCAGCAGCCTAGGGACAGGGGGGAACACTGAAGCTTTCTTT	CASSLGTGGNTEAFF
TRBV11-3	NA	NA	TRBJ2-2	TGTGCCAGCAGCTCCGGACTTAACACCGGGGAGCTGTTTTTT	CASSSGLNTGELFF
TRBV28	TRBD2	NA	TRBJ2-3	TGTGCCAGCAGTTTATCAGGGCGTAGGGCCGAACTAGCGGTCACAGATACGCAGTATTTT	CASSLSGRRAELAVTDTQYF
TRBV9	NA	NA	TRBJ2-1	TGTGCCAGCAGCGCCTTACCGGGACTCTACAATGAGCAGTTCTTC	CASSALPGLYNEQFF
TRBV30	NA	NA	TRBJ2-3	TGTGCCTTAGAACCGACAGAAAGCACAGATACGCAGTATTTT	CALEPTESTDTQYF
TRBV5-1	TRBD1	NA	TRBJ2-7	TGCGCCAGCAGCTTCGGGACAGAGAGCTACGAGCAGTACTTC	CASSFGTESYEQYF
TRBV19	NA	NA	TRBJ1-1	TGTGCCAGTAGTATAGGGCAGGCGACTGAAGCTTTCTTT	CASSIGQATEAFF
TRBV7-2	NA	NA	TRBJ1-5	TGTGCCAGCAGCGAGGCCATCAGAGGGCCCCAGCATTTT	CASSEAIRGPQHF
TRBV2	NA	NA	TRBJ2-5	TGTGCCAGCACGGGGGTCCAGCAGACCCAGTACTTC	CASTGVQQTQYF
TRBV7-7	TRBD2	NA	TRBJ2-5	TGTGCTAGCAGCTCTCTAGCGGGAGAGGGGGAGACCCAGTACTTC	CASSSLAGEGETQYF
TRBV4-1	TRBD1	NA	TRBJ1-3	TGCGCCAGCAGCCAAGGCCCCCGGGACAGGGGAAACACCATATATTTT	CASSQGPRDRGNTIYF
TRBV28	NA	NA	TRBJ2-7	TGTGCCAGCAGGCCGGGACAACTCTACGAGCAGTACTTC	CASRPGQLYEQYF
TRBV24-1	TRBD1	NA	TRBJ1-4	TGTGCCACCAGTGGGACAGGGCGGAATGAAAAACTGTTTTTT	CATSGTGRNEKLFF
TRBV7-3	TRBD2	NA	TRBJ2-3	TGTGCCAGCAGCCCCAGCCCTAGCGGGGGGGGTCGTAATACGCAGTATTTT	CASSPSPSGGGRNTQYF
TRBV9	NA	NA	TRBJ1-1	TGTGCCAGCGCCCCGGGACAAGGGAACACTGAAGCTTTCTTT	CASAPGQGNTEAFF
TRBV18	NA	NA	TRBJ1-1	TGTGCCAGCTCACCACTGGAGTCCGGTGAAGCTTTCTTT	CASSPLESGEAFF
TRBV30	TRBD2	NA	TRBJ2-1	TGTGCCTACGGACTAGCGGGCTACAATGAGCAGTTCTTC	CAYGLAGYNEQFF
TRBV3-1/TRBV3-2	TRBD1	once	TRBJ1-1	TGTGCCAGCAGCCAAAACAGGGGGCGAACTGAAGCTTTCTTT	CASSQNRGRTEAFF
TRBV7-9	TRBD1	NA	TRBJ1-3	TGTGCCAGCAGCCCCGACAGGGCCTCTGGAAACACCATATATTTT	CASSPDRASGNTIYF
TRBV7-6	TRBD2	NA	TRBJ2-2	TGTGCCAGCAGCTTAGGCGCGGGGGGGGCCGGGGACACCGGGGAGCTGTTTTTT	CASSLGAGGAGDTGELFF
TRBV19	TRBD1	NA	TRBJ2-3	TGTGCCAGTAGTATAGGACAGGGGGCAAGGTGGAGAACAGATACGCAGTATTTT	CASSIGQGARWRTDTQYF
TRBV18	TRBD2	once	TRBJ2-3	TGTGCCAGCTCATGGGGGACTAGCGGTGGAGATACGCAGTATTTT	CASSWGTSGGDTQYF
TRBV20-1	TRBD2	NA	TRBJ2-3	TGCAGTGCGGGCGGGGGAGATACGCAGTATTTT	CSAGGGDTQYF
TRBV5-4	NA	NA	TRBJ2-5	TGTGCCAGCAGCCGCGCCGGGAGTGAAGAGACCCAGTACTTC	CASSRAGSEETQYF
TRBV11-2	TRBD1	NA	TRBJ1-1	TGTGCCAGCAGCGCCTACAGGGGGGACACTGAAGCTTTCTTT	CASSAYRGDTEAFF